The 8 T cell receptor beta chains presented below share a single source sample, sequenced in a study of cytomegalovirus exposure and HLA in healthy donors. With 60 Vbeta and 13 Jbeta primers, the PCR was carried out. Repertoires were generated with immunoSEQ multiplex PCR, while TCRdb's copy carries only in-frame clones and drops some. The table has about 150,000 clones, approximately 79% seen once. Sequencing was performed on PBMCs. The receptor set was obtained from a woman in her twenties or thirties in good health and CMV-seronegative.

The genes are TRBV15 and TRBJ2-1; the match to TRBD2 covers 12 bases. Germline CDR1 is LNHNV and CDR2 is YYDKDF (reference sequence). J gave up 6 bases and V 1 base, and 4 bases lay outside the gene matches. The CDR3 runs to 16 residues. The DNA of the CDR3 is TGTGCCACCAGCAGAGGGGGACTAGCGGGTATCAATGAGCAGTTCTTC. Its protein is CATSRGGLAGINEQFF. The entire variable domain, with the rest obtained from reference TRBV15 and TRBJ2-1, is as follows: DAMVIQNPRYQVTQFGKPVTLSCSQTLNHNVMYWYQQKSSQAPKLLFHYYDKDFNNEADTPDNFQSRRPNTSFCFLDIRSPGLGDTAMYLCATSRGGLAGINEQFFGPGTRLTVL.

The rearrangement links TRBV12-1 to TRBJ1-2; the D segment call TRBD1 is taken from the table without a DNA check. TRBV12-1 is a pseudogene locus. The CDR3 has 14 residues. The CDR3 coding sequence is TGTGCCAGCAGCTTTCGCGACAGGGACGATGGCTACACCTTC. Translated: CASSFRDRDDGYTF.

The chain employs TRBV7-9 and TRBJ1-2, with D perhaps TRBD1 (5 bases). Trimming took off 3 bases at V and 8 bases at J, with 16 bases between the two ends. CDR3 length: 14 amino acids. The germline gives CDR1 SEHNR, CDR2 FQNEAQ (reference sequence). CDR3 sequence: CASSFNGRGAGYTF. CDR3 nucleotides: TGTGCCAGCAGCTTCAATGGGAGGGGCGCGGGCTACACCTTC. Full variable domain (missing parts from reference TRBV7-9 and TRBJ1-2): DTGVSQNPRHKITKRGQNVTFRCDPISEHNRLYWYRQTLGQGPEFLTYFQNEAQLEKSRLLSDRFSAERPKGSFSTLEIQRTEQGDSAMYLCASSFNGRGAGYTFGSGTRLTVV.

The chain recombines TRBV7-2 with TRBJ2-5; unclear D gene. Trimming left V 2 bases short and J 2 bases short, with 6 bases between. Germline V lookup: CDR1 SGHTA, CDR2 FQGNSA. The length of the CDR3 is 13 residues. The CDR3 DNA sequence: TGTGCCAGCAGCTTAACAGTACAAGAGACCCAGTACTTC. Its translation is CASSLTVQETQYF.

The chain carries TRBV7-9 and TRBJ1-2; D call uncertain. Germline V gene data show CDR1 as SEHNR and CDR2 as FQNEAQ (reference sequence). CDR3 length equals 13 residues. V was shortened by 5 bases and J by 3 bases, with 10 bases between the two germline ends. CDR3 loop: CASSDSGDYGYTF. The CDR3 nucleotides read TGTGCCAGCAGCGACTCCGGGGACTATGGCTACACCTTC.

V gene TRBV5-1 combines with J gene TRBJ2-7, with 9 bases lining up with TRBD2. Germline V lookup: CDR1 SGHRS, CDR2 YFSETQ. With 4 bases clipped from V and 5 bases from J, the junction kept 7 bases outside the gene matches. The CDR3 has 14 amino acids. CDR3 in DNA: TGCGCCAGCAGCCCAAGACTAGCGGTTGACGAGCAGTACTTC. Encoded protein: CASSPRLAVDEQYF.

The chain employs TRBV15 and TRBJ1-1; 7 nucleotides align to TRBD1. The CDR3 contains 17 residues. In germline, CDR1 is LNHNV, CDR2 YYDKDF (reference sequence). J lost 5 bases, V lost 5 bases, and 17 bases had no gene match. The CDR3 is CATSPLAPTGVETEAFF. In DNA form, the CDR3 reads TGTGCCACCAGCCCACTTGCCCCAACAGGGGTGGAAACTGAAGCTTTCTTT.

The rearrangement joins TRBV20-1 to TRBJ2-7; D remains unclear. V lost 6 bases and J 3 bases, leaving 6 bases between the germline ends. Germline CDR1 reads DFQATT; CDR2 reads SNEGSKA (reference sequence). The CDR3 has 10 residues. The CDR3: CSALGYEQYF. The DNA for the CDR3 is TGCAGTGCCCTAGGCTACGAGCAGTACTTC.